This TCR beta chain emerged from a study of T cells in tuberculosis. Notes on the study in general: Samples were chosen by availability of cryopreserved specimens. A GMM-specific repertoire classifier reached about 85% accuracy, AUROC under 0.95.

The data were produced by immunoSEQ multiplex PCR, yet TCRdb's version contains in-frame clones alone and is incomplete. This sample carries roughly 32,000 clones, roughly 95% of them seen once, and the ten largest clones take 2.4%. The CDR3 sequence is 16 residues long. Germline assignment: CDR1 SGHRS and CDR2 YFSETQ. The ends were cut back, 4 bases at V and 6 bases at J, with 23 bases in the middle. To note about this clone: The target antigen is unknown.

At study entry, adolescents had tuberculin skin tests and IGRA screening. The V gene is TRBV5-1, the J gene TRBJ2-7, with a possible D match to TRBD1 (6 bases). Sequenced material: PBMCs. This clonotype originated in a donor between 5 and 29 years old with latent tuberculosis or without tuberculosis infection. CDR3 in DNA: TGCGCCAGCAGCCAACCATGGGTACAGGGAGAAATCGAGCAGTACTTC. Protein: CASSQPWVQGEIEQYF.